This T cell receptor (beta chain) was sequenced during a study of shared clonotypes between healthy human individuals. Findings and limits, study-wide: A limitation of the genetic and exposure-history diversity represented arose from few donors.

Original analysis: Sequence data from immunoSEQ were junction-only and lacked quality scores; consequently, filtering differed. Profiling relied on immunoSEQ multiplex PCR, and the TCRdb table lists in-frame clones only, not all of them. D and trimming come from the DNA, and the V and J calls and clone size come from that table. The sample lists about 490,000 clones, over 65% occurring once. Of note for this clone: Its antigen is undetermined.

All participating donors were Caucasian adults from Nashville, Tennessee. The sequence derives from a woman aged 40 to 50 in good health. Some clones in this sample may be carry-over from other donors' samples. The sample taken for sequencing was PBMCs.

In DNA, the CDR3 is TGTGCCAGCAGCCGGTCAGGGCAAGAAGGTGAAAAACTGTTTTTT. Translation: CASSRSGQEGEKLFF. The chain combines TRBV5-5 with TRBJ1-4; maybe TRBD1 (5 bases). CDR1 SGHKS and CDR2 YYEKEE come from the germline V gene (reference sequence). V was trimmed by 4 bases and J by 7 bases, leaving 17 bases between them. The CDR3 sequence is 15 residues long.